This TCR beta chain was sequenced for a study of T cell responses to AZD1222 COVID-19 vaccine. The assay was immunoSEQ multiplex PCR, and TCRdb's table has in-frame clones only and misses some. The sample includes some 170,000 clones, just under 90% of them seen just once. Germline V gene data show CDR1 as KGHDR and CDR2 as SFDVKD. This CDR3 has 12 residues. With 4 bases removed from V and 3 bases from J, the gap between germline ends came to 3 bases. This clone was counted only a few times. Sequencing was performed on peripheral blood, taken 28 days after the second dose of the MenACWY control vaccine. The gene calls are TRBV24-1 and TRBJ1-5; D ambiguous. This sequence was found in an adult who received the MenACWY meningococcal vaccine as a control. CDR3 region: CATSDHNQPQHF. The CDR3 bases are TGTGCCACCAGTGACCACAATCAGCCCCAGCATTTT.